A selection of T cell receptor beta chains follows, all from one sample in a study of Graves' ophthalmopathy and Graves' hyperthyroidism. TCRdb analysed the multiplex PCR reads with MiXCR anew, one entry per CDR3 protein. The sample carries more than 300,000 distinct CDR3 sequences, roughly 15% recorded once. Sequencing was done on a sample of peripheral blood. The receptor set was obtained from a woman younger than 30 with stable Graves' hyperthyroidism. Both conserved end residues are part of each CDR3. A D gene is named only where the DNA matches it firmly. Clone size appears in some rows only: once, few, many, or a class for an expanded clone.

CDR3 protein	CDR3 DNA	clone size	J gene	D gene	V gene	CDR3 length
CASSSDPGGREAFF	TGTGCCAGCAGCTCCGACCCGGGAGGGCGTGAAGCTTTCTTT	many	TRBJ1-1	-	TRBV7-3	14
CASSWGDRGRETQYF	TGTGCCAGCAGTTGGGGGGACAGGGGTCGCGAGACCCAGTACTTC	-	TRBJ2-5	TRBD1	TRBV12-3/TRBV12-4	15
CASSPELAGVQETQYF	TGTGCCAGCAGTCCAGAACTAGCGGGGGTCCAAGAGACCCAGTACTTC	-	TRBJ2-5	TRBD2	TRBV12-3/TRBV12-4	16
CASSELGGFDEQYF	TGTGCCAGCAGTGAACTGGGAGGGTTCGACGAGCAGTACTTC	many	TRBJ2-7	TRBD2	TRBV6-1	14
CSARGLAAGDYGETQYF	TGCAGTGCTAGGGGACTAGCAGCGGGGGATTACGGAGAGACCCAGTACTTC	few	TRBJ2-5	TRBD2	TRBV20-1	17
CASSSDSYSNQPQHF	TGTGCCAGCAGTTCTGACAGTTATAGCAATCAGCCCCAGCATTTT	many	TRBJ1-5	-	TRBV6-2/TRBV6-3	15
CSARDPTSSIGELFF	TGCAGTGCTAGAGATCCCACTAGCAGTATTGGGGAGCTGTTTTTT	many	TRBJ2-2	-	TRBV20-1	15
CASSVGGNGNTIYF	TGTGCCAGCAGCGTAGGAGGGAACGGAAACACCATATATTTT	few	TRBJ1-3	-	TRBV9	14
CSVEDRGQETQYF	TGCAGCGTTGAAGACAGGGGACAAGAGACCCAGTACTTC	many	TRBJ2-5	-	TRBV29-1	13
CASSLVTGPDNEQYF	TGTGCCAGCAGCTTAGTAACAGGTCCGGACAACGAGCAGTACTTC	many	TRBJ2-7	-	TRBV11-2	15
CASSHRDSYTEAFF	TGTGCCAGCAGTCACAGGGACAGCTACACTGAAGCTTTCTTT	-	TRBJ1-1	TRBD1	TRBV6-2/TRBV6-3	14
CASSALNRGDYGYTF	TGTGCCAGCAGTGCCTTGAACAGAGGGGACTATGGCTACACCTTC	many	TRBJ1-2	-	TRBV6-1	15
CASSPGGRAEQYF	TGTGCCAGCAGCCCCGGCGGCCGGGCGGAGCAGTACTTC	many	TRBJ2-7	-	TRBV7-2	13
CATSDTPSLGRATEETQYF	TGTGCCACCAGTGATACCCCCTCCCTCGGACGGGCAACCGAAGAGACCCAGTACTTC	few	TRBJ2-5	-	TRBV24-1	19
CSVETGIYGYTF	TGCAGCGTGGAGACAGGAATCTATGGCTACACCTTC	many	TRBJ1-2	-	TRBV29-1	12
CASSSTDRGLFSEAFF	TGTGCCAGCAGTTCCACGGACAGGGGGCTTTTCTCTGAAGCTTTCTTT	many	TRBJ1-1	TRBD1	TRBV6-5	16
CASSIGNSPLHF	TGTGCCAGTAGTATAGGAAATTCACCCCTCCACTTT	many	TRBJ1-6	-	TRBV19	12
CSARGAGGELFF	TGCAGTGCCCGGGGGGCGGGCGGGGAGCTGTTTTTT	-	TRBJ2-2	-	TRBV20-1	12
CASSLSSGALNTEAFF	TGTGCCAGCAGTTTAAGCTCGGGGGCCCTGAACACTGAAGCTTTCTTT	many	TRBJ1-1	-	TRBV6-5	16
CSAFKGNGNSPLHF	TGCAGTGCCTTCAAGGGGAACGGGAATTCACCCCTCCACTTT	many	TRBJ1-6	-	TRBV20-1	14
CATTGTDGETQYF	TGTGCCACGACAGGGACAGATGGGGAGACCCAGTACTTC	few	TRBJ2-5	TRBD1	TRBV2	13
CASSSDRADTEAFF	TGTGCCAGCAGCTCGGACAGGGCGGACACTGAAGCTTTCTTT	few	TRBJ1-1	TRBD1	TRBV11-1	14